The clone carrying this TCR beta chain was observed a few times. Its specificity is not known. Germline V gene lookup returns CDR1 MNHEY and CDR2 SMNVEV (reference sequence). V was pared by 0 bases and J by 3 bases, with 17 bases between. The CDR3 length is 17 residues. These data originate in a study of T cells in Graves' hyperthyroidism and ophthalmopathy. Using RNA transcripts as the source, TCR beta CDR3 regions were amplified. When the TCR CDR3 underwent first-round RT-PCR, the HTBI primer set was used. In TCRdb, the multiplex PCR reads were re-called with MiXCR into one record per CDR3 protein. The repertoire holds 130,000 to 150,000 distinct CDR3 sequences, with approximately 24% as singletons. Study results and caveats: From stable hyperthyroidism, ophthalmopathy was set apart by a 13 V-J model. The model foresaw ophthalmopathy a median around 6 months prior to onset.

Sequenced sample: blood. This receptor was taken from a woman in her forties or fifties with Graves' hyperthyroidism that later progressed to Graves' ophthalmopathy. The rearrangement links TRBV27 to TRBJ1-2; possibly TRBD1 for D (6 bases). The CDR3 protein is CASSLSPNKGVDYGYTF. The CDR3 nucleotides are TGTGCCAGCAGTTTATCCCCAAACAAGGGGGTAGACTATGGCTACACCTTC.